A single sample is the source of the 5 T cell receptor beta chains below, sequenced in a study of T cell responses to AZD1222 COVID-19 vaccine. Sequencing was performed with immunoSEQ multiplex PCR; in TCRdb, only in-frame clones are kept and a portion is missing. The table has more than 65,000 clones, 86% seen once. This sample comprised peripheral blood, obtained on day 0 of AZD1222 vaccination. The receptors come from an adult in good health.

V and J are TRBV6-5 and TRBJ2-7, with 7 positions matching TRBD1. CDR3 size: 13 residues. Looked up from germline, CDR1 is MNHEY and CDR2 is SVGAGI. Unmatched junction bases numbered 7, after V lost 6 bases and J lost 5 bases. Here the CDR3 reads CASSTQGTHEQYF. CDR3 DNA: TGTGCCAGCAGCACACAGGGGACCCACGAGCAGTACTTC.

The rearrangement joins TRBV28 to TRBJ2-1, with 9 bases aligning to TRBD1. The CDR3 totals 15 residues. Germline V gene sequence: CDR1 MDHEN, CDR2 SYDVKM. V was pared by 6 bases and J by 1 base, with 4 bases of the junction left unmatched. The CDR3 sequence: CASSKDRGSYNEQFF. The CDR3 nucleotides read TGTGCCAGCAGCAAAGACAGGGGGTCCTACAATGAGCAGTTCTTC.

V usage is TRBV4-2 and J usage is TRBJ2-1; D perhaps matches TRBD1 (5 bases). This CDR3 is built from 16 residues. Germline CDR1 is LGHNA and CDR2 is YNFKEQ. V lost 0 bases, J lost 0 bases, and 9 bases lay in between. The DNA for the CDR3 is TGTGCCAGCAGCCAAGATTGGCAGGGCTCCTACAATGAGCAGTTCTTC. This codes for CASSQDWQGSYNEQFF.

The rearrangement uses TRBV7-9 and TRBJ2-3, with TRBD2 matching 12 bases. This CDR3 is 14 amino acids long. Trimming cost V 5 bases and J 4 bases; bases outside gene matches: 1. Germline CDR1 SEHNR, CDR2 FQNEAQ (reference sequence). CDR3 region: CASSTSGGPDTQYF. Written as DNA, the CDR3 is TGTGCCAGCAGCACTAGCGGGGGGCCAGATACGCAGTATTTT.

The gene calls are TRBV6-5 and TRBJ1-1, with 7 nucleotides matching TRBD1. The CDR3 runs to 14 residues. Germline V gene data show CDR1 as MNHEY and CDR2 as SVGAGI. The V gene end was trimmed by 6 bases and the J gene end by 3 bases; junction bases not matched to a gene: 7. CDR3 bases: TGTGCCAGCAGGACTTATACAGGGGACACTGAAGCTTTCTTT. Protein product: CASRTYTGDTEAFF.